A selection of T cell receptor beta chains follows, all from one sample in a study of blood T cell repertoires in COVID-19. The repertoire was sequenced with immunoSEQ multiplex PCR; TCRdb's copy has only in-frame clones and lacks some. This table has 250,000 to 300,000 clones, roughly 90% appearing once. Sequencing input: peripheral blood. These receptors all come from a woman aged 60-75 years with COVID-19, enrolled during active disease. CDR3s leave out the opening cysteine and the closing phenylalanine or tryptophan.

V gene	J gene	CDR3 protein
TRBV14	TRBJ1-6	ASSQVGGGNSPLH
TRBV3-1/TRBV3-2	TRBJ1-1	ASSQSVRVDTEAF
TRBV5-6	TRBJ2-1	ASSNGQGDSYNEQF
TRBV15	TRBJ1-3	ATSRGGTAGGNTIY
TRBV4-2	TRBJ1-2	ASSQEGQGVGYT
TRBV5-1	TRBJ1-1	ASSVGQGIMNTEAF
TRBV29-1	TRBJ1-1	SAGEDTEAF
TRBV4-2	TRBJ1-3	ASSQLSYASSGNTIY
TRBV7-9	TRBJ1-1	ASSLGAGREAF
TRBV15	TRBJ2-5	ATSREYRGETQY
TRBV4-1	TRBJ2-2	ASSQPKGQGGTGELF
TRBV19	TRBJ1-6	ASSTGTLYNSPLH
TRBV5-1	TRBJ2-3	ASSSQAARDTQY
TRBV3-1/TRBV3-2	TRBJ1-2	ASSQATNYGYT
TRBV6-4	TRBJ2-1	ASSVRAGGPYNEQF
TRBV5-5	TRBJ2-2	ASSWGGGFNTGELF
TRBV9	TRBJ2-2	ASSVGTGYLSGELF
TRBV27	TRBJ2-5	ASSPQGAQETQY
TRBV24-1	TRBJ1-1	AIGQENTEAF
TRBV9	TRBJ2-1	ASSPHAYSNNEQF
TRBV7-9	TRBJ1-1	ASSPQMNTEAF
TRBV7-3	TRBJ1-1	ASSSHHRNTEAF
TRBV19	TRBJ1-3	ASTPQGATGNTIY
TRBV5-5	TRBJ1-2	ASSSDYYGYT
TRBV5-4	TRBJ2-3	ASSLIGTAFTDTQY
TRBV3-1/TRBV3-2	TRBJ2-3	ASSVTSGSRDTQY
TRBV29-1	TRBJ2-4	SVNRQGAAKNIQY
TRBV19	TRBJ1-1	ASTDRGLVNTEAF
TRBV7-2	TRBJ2-2	ASTRHEWSRGTGELF
TRBV7-2	TRBJ2-7	ASSVAGTTNYEQY
TRBV10-3	TRBJ2-7	AISGRGEQY
TRBV19	TRBJ1-3	ASRSESSGNTIY
TRBV6-5	TRBJ1-3	ASTLGGPGNTIY
TRBV6-5	TRBJ1-2	AGATGARYGYT
TRBV11-2	TRBJ1-2	ASSRDSLRNYGYT
TRBV9	TRBJ1-6	ASSVDGHNNSPLH
TRBV5-4	TRBJ2-5	VSSTGGGARETQY
TRBV27	TRBJ2-7	ASSSPGQGYYEQY
TRBV6-1	TRBJ1-4	ASSEVIIEKLF
TRBV7-9	TRBJ1-1	ASSLRTGRNTEAF
TRBV3-1/TRBV3-2	TRBJ2-1	ASKRGSYNEQF
TRBV9	TRBJ1-2	ASRPEGRGHTYGYT
TRBV7-3	TRBJ2-1	ASSTQPTSGGLLSSYNEQF
TRBV9	TRBJ2-5	ASSVAGGEETQY
TRBV5-4	TRBJ1-1	ASSPWAMNTEAF
TRBV5-8	TRBJ2-3	ASSLWTSGVADTQY
TRBV2	TRBJ1-6	ASISTRAPLSPLH
TRBV30	TRBJ1-2	AWSVSGTGLDT
TRBV27	TRBJ1-1	ASSERGPDTEAF